Listed below are T cell receptor beta chains from one sample, sequenced in a study of shared clonotypes between healthy human individuals. Generated by immunoSEQ multiplex PCR, the TCRdb table keeps only in-frame clones and is missing some. In the table there are around 2,000,000 clones, approximately 94% of which are singletons. The sample consisted of naive CD8+ T cells sorted from blood. These receptors came from a man in his late teens or twenties in good health. CDR3s include the opening cysteine and the closing phenylalanine or tryptophan.

CASSPRPVIGQFF | TRBJ2-1 | TRBV9
CASSAWDRVNTGELFF | TRBJ2-2 | TRBV11-2
CASSPGGVVSRAFF | TRBJ1-1 | TRBV4-1
CASSREGPSYEQYF | TRBJ2-7 | TRBV5-5
CSAMAVSYNEQFF | TRBJ2-1 | TRBV29-1
CASSTGRRTDYNATNEKLFF | TRBJ1-4 | TRBV19
CASSHLGQVLVGYTF | TRBJ1-2 | TRBV4-1
CASSLGVNEQFF | TRBJ2-1 | TRBV7-8
CASSQEGLAAYNEQFF | TRBJ2-1 | TRBV4-1
CASSTTGDGNTIYF | TRBJ1-3 | TRBV19
CASSQEPGGEVEEKLFF | TRBJ1-4 | TRBV4-2
CASSLDRTERYEQYF | TRBJ2-7 | TRBV11-2
CASSQDTPYNEQFF | TRBJ2-1 | TRBV4-3
CASSPLPGVQSSYEQYF | TRBJ2-7 | TRBV11-2
CASSLSGGSETQYF | TRBJ2-5 | TRBV6-5
CASLGGQGAGELFF | TRBJ2-2 | TRBV2
CASSVSISYEQYF | TRBJ2-7 | TRBV10-2
CASSEQGLSYEQYF | TRBJ2-7 | TRBV6-5
CASSPPGNTEAFF | TRBJ1-1 | TRBV5-1
CASSTGQGGSPLHF | TRBJ1-6 | TRBV6-6
CASSQKDGGYWPQHF | TRBJ1-5 | TRBV4-1
CASSISGTSFYNEQFF | TRBJ2-1 | TRBV11-2
CASIWGPGGTYGELFF | TRBJ2-2 | TRBV28
CASEAPDRPYEQYF | TRBJ2-7 | TRBV5-6
CASSVGGRSSYEQYF | TRBJ2-7 | TRBV9
CASSSLAGGNEQYF | TRBJ2-7 | TRBV7-6
CASSSPTSVGETQYF | TRBJ2-5 | TRBV28
CASSQGVVDLLEAFF | TRBJ1-1 | TRBV4-1
CASSPGQGEKLFF | TRBJ1-4 | TRBV7-9
CSVVESGAYNEQFF | TRBJ2-1 | TRBV29-1
CASSQIAKNIQYF | TRBJ2-4 | TRBV5-1
CASSLGADTQYF | TRBJ2-3 | TRBV7-8
CASSQALTSWYF | TRBJ2-4 | TRBV4-1
CASSPFSSGTYEQYF | TRBJ2-7 | TRBV6-5
CASSWTGHGYGYTF | TRBJ1-2 | TRBV27
CASSYGGGSGEKLFF | TRBJ1-4 | TRBV6-5
CASSLAEALQETQYF | TRBJ2-5 | TRBV7-9
CASSQDTGEAQNTEAFF | TRBJ1-1 | TRBV4-2
CASSLDRANYGYTF | TRBJ1-2 | TRBV11-2
CASSEPGRPPQETQYF | TRBJ2-5 | TRBV5-1
CAWSVDGANQPQHF | TRBJ1-5 | TRBV30
CAWRVDLGTQYF | TRBJ2-5 | TRBV30
CASSEALAGGHQETQYF | TRBJ2-5 | TRBV2
CASSLRPAGVYEQFF | TRBJ2-1 | TRBV7-9
CASSLDGASSYEQYF | TRBJ2-7 | TRBV13
CASSAGALYEQYF | TRBJ2-7 | TRBV19
CASSFAGGGEQYF | TRBJ2-7 | TRBV7-9
CSVASGRAAGELFF | TRBJ2-2 | TRBV29-1
CASSYSSSLYYGYTF | TRBJ1-2 | TRBV6-5
CSVEVPDRVAYEQYF | TRBJ2-7 | TRBV29-1
CASSVGTGGSEQYF | TRBJ2-7 | TRBV2
CASSLSQGGNSPLHF | TRBJ1-6 | TRBV7-6
CASSLSRDYEQYF | TRBJ2-7 | TRBV7-7
CASSLGEAYYGYTF | TRBJ1-2 | TRBV7-9
CASSLVTGEVPEAFF | TRBJ1-1 | TRBV5-1